These T cell receptor beta chains were read from a single sample in a study of cytomegalovirus exposure and HLA in healthy donors. Some clones are missing from TCRdb's copy, which holds only in-frame ones; the method was immunoSEQ multiplex PCR. The sample records about 70,000 clones, about 74% being singletons. Sequenced input: PBMCs. The source of these receptors is a human donor in good health. CDR3s include the opening cysteine and the closing phenylalanine or tryptophan. Each record gives: J gene, V gene, CDR3 protein.

J gene: TRBJ2-3
V gene: TRBV9
CDR3 protein: CASSRALAGDGNTQYF

J gene: TRBJ2-2
V gene: TRBV9
CDR3 protein: CASSVLAGGTGELFF

J gene: TRBJ2-1
V gene: TRBV4-2
CDR3 protein: CASSQTGDTYNEQFF

J gene: TRBJ1-2
V gene: TRBV11-2
CDR3 protein: CASSLDWADGYTF

J gene: TRBJ2-3
V gene: TRBV5-1
CDR3 protein: CASRQGGIQLSGQADTQYF

J gene: TRBJ2-2
V gene: TRBV10-1
CDR3 protein: CASRQTGSGELFF

J gene: TRBJ2-7
V gene: TRBV7-8
CDR3 protein: CASSLATNEQYF

J gene: TRBJ1-2
V gene: TRBV4-1
CDR3 protein: CASSLQQGNNYGYTF

J gene: TRBJ1-5
V gene: TRBV11-3
CDR3 protein: CASSLTGSNQPQHF

J gene: TRBJ1-2
V gene: TRBV7-9
CDR3 protein: CASSLEGGSYTF

J gene: TRBJ2-1
V gene: TRBV7-9
CDR3 protein: CASSSRGNEQFF

J gene: TRBJ2-5
V gene: TRBV30
CDR3 protein: CAWSNSGPETQYF

J gene: TRBJ2-3
V gene: TRBV30
CDR3 protein: CAWTSGLVRDTQYF

J gene: TRBJ2-7
V gene: TRBV30
CDR3 protein: CAWSARGYEQYF

J gene: TRBJ2-2
V gene: TRBV30
CDR3 protein: CAWSPKTGVITGELFF

J gene: TRBJ2-1
V gene: TRBV6-5
CDR3 protein: CASSYSAGPKNEQFF

J gene: TRBJ2-7
V gene: TRBV6-5
CDR3 protein: CASAEGARYEQYF

J gene: TRBJ2-3
V gene: TRBV5-6
CDR3 protein: CASSLRTEIWDTQYF

J gene: TRBJ2-1
V gene: TRBV5-6
CDR3 protein: CASSFFLAGGFSYNEQFF

J gene: TRBJ2-7
V gene: TRBV29-1
CDR3 protein: CSGGQSHEQYF

J gene: TRBJ1-2
V gene: TRBV30
CDR3 protein: CAWSVTARGGYTF

J gene: TRBJ1-5
V gene: TRBV27
CDR3 protein: CASSPRALSNQPQHF

J gene: TRBJ1-1
V gene: TRBV7-3
CDR3 protein: CASSRGTVNEAFF

J gene: TRBJ1-1
V gene: TRBV10-3
CDR3 protein: CAISEARGETEAFF

J gene: TRBJ2-7
V gene: TRBV7-3
CDR3 protein: CASSLTWGGDYEQYF

J gene: TRBJ2-7
V gene: TRBV4-2
CDR3 protein: CASSQDRRGYEQYF

J gene: TRBJ1-2
V gene: TRBV29-1
CDR3 protein: CSATGYSYGYTF

J gene: TRBJ2-1
V gene: TRBV25-1
CDR3 protein: CASSESNGTYNEQFF

J gene: TRBJ1-1
V gene: TRBV5-1
CDR3 protein: CASSLDPGETEAFF

J gene: TRBJ1-5
V gene: TRBV7-2
CDR3 protein: CASSFSGVSNQPQHF

J gene: TRBJ2-1
V gene: TRBV5-1
CDR3 protein: CASSLLPTSGRDNEQFF

J gene: TRBJ2-7
V gene: TRBV11-3
CDR3 protein: CASSSRTSIYEQYF

J gene: TRBJ2-1
V gene: TRBV4-1
CDR3 protein: CASSLRGTTYNEQFF

J gene: TRBJ1-5
V gene: TRBV28
CDR3 protein: CASRPLGQFNQPQHF

J gene: TRBJ2-2
V gene: TRBV9
CDR3 protein: CASSVGRTNTGELFF

J gene: TRBJ2-5
V gene: TRBV6-5
CDR3 protein: CASSLAGVEETQYF

J gene: TRBJ2-3
V gene: TRBV10-1
CDR3 protein: CASSAATGQGGQYF

J gene: TRBJ1-5
V gene: TRBV27
CDR3 protein: CASSSTVWGNQPQHF

J gene: TRBJ2-1
V gene: TRBV11-3
CDR3 protein: CASSPGGSYNEQFF

J gene: TRBJ2-7
V gene: TRBV6-5
CDR3 protein: CASRDPGTPLGEQYF

J gene: TRBJ2-2
V gene: TRBV6-6
CDR3 protein: CASIDTGNTGELFF

J gene: TRBJ2-1
V gene: TRBV28
CDR3 protein: CACRSGIRNEQFF

J gene: TRBJ2-3
V gene: TRBV30
CDR3 protein: CAGSVAGRTDTQYF

J gene: TRBJ2-3
V gene: TRBV7-9
CDR3 protein: CASSLERAPPTDTQYF

J gene: TRBJ1-6
V gene: TRBV6-1
CDR3 protein: CASSVMSSPLHF

J gene: TRBJ1-5
V gene: TRBV7-3
CDR3 protein: CASSFVVAYLSQPQHF

J gene: TRBJ1-5
V gene: TRBV19
CDR3 protein: CASSSPPGQSNNQPQHF

J gene: TRBJ2-5
V gene: TRBV27
CDR3 protein: CASSLSPGTGGTQYF

J gene: TRBJ2-1
V gene: TRBV11-2
CDR3 protein: CANRSTRFSYNEQFF

J gene: TRBJ1-1
V gene: TRBV18
CDR3 protein: CASSSGLNTEAFF

J gene: TRBJ1-5
V gene: TRBV7-9
CDR3 protein: CASSADSNQPQHF

J gene: TRBJ2-1
V gene: TRBV10-1
CDR3 protein: CASSELSTGNEQFF

J gene: TRBJ2-5
V gene: TRBV14
CDR3 protein: CASSFTSGRVETQYF

J gene: TRBJ1-1
V gene: TRBV5-1
CDR3 protein: CASSLIGQTEAFF

J gene: TRBJ2-7
V gene: TRBV2
CDR3 protein: CASLRDYTYEQYF

J gene: TRBJ2-1
V gene: TRBV9
CDR3 protein: CASSVESTSGPSYNEQFF

J gene: TRBJ2-3
V gene: TRBV5-1
CDR3 protein: CASSAGVFTDTQYF